Listed below are T cell receptor beta chains from one sample, sequenced in a study of PD-1 blockade in classical Hodgkin lymphoma. The table came from immunoSEQ multiplex PCR; TCRdb's copy has only in-frame clones and leaves some out. The data show more than 60,000 clones, with more than 75% seen just once and approximately 9.9% held by the top ten. The sample consisted of peripheral blood mononuclear cells (PBMCs), taken at baseline. Receptors were obtained from a human donor with classical Hodgkin lymphoma. The CDR3 runs from the conserved cysteine through the conserved F or W. The D gene is left open where the match is weak. Clone size is stated in some rows and not others, as once, few, many or a class when expanded.

TRBV27	TRBJ2-6	once	.	CASSFLGSGANVLTF	TGTGCCAGCAGTTTCCTGGGCTCTGGGGCCAACGTCCTGACTTTC
TRBV25-1	TRBJ2-1	.	.	CASSGRGNEQFF	TGTGCCAGCAGTGGTAGGGGGAATGAGCAGTTCTTC
TRBV11-2	TRBJ1-2	.	.	CASSLWSNYGYTF	TGTGCCAGCAGCTTATGGTCCAACTATGGCTACACCTTC
TRBV7-2	TRBJ1-5	.	.	CASSLLGSPQHF	TGTGCCAGCAGCTTACTGGGGTCGCCCCAGCATTTT
TRBV9	TRBJ1-4	.	TRBD1	CASSPETGINEKLFF	TGTGCCAGCAGCCCCGAGACAGGGATTAATGAAAAACTGTTTTTT
TRBV27	TRBJ2-1	.	.	CASSLSPENEQFF	TGTGCCAGCAGTTTGTCCCCTGAAAATGAGCAGTTCTTC
TRBV27	TRBJ2-1	.	.	CASSSLAHNEQFF	TGTGCCAGCAGTTCCCTAGCCCACAATGAGCAGTTCTTC
TRBV18	TRBJ2-5	.	TRBD1	CASSPRTGVETQYF	TGTGCCAGCTCACCCCGGACAGGGGTCGAGACCCAGTACTTC
TRBV7-9	TRBJ2-3	.	.	CASGGTTDTQYF	TGTGCCAGCGGGGGGACCACAGATACGCAGTATTTT
TRBV6-1	TRBJ2-1	.	.	CASTDVGPGTEQFF	TGTGCCAGCACCGATGTGGGTCCGGGGACTGAGCAGTTCTTC
TRBV7-3	TRBJ2-3	.	TRBD2	CASSNSGSTDTQYF	TGTGCCAGCAGCAATAGCGGGAGCACAGATACGCAGTATTTT
TRBV28	TRBJ1-1	.	TRBD1	CASSPRQGNTEAFF	TGTGCCAGCAGTCCCCGACAGGGGAACACTGAAGCTTTCTTT
TRBV27	TRBJ2-7	.	TRBD1	CASSFQTGQGFYEQYF	TGTGCCAGCAGTTTTCAGACCGGACAGGGGTTTTACGAGCAGTACTTC
TRBV10-1	TRBJ2-7	.	.	CASSESGDGAYEQYF	TGCGCCAGCAGTGAGTCCGGGGATGGAGCCTACGAGCAGTACTTC
TRBV5-6	TRBJ2-7	.	.	CASSLQDSTYEQYF	TGTGCCAGCAGCCTCCAGGACAGTACCTACGAGCAGTACTTC
TRBV28	TRBJ2-7	.	.	CASSLSLYEQYF	TGTGCCAGCAGTTTGTCCCTCTACGAGCAGTACTTC
TRBV10-3	TRBJ2-7	.	TRBD1	CAISTGTGRIEQYF	TGTGCCATCAGTACCGGGACAGGGCGTATCGAGCAGTACTTC
TRBV10-3	TRBJ2-7	.	.	CAIGSVSYEQYF	TGTGCCATTGGTTCAGTGTCCTACGAGCAGTACTTC
TRBV18	TRBJ1-1	.	.	CASSPPSPGNTEAFF	TGTGCCAGCTCACCACCTTCACCCGGGAACACTGAAGCTTTCTTT
TRBV10-2	TRBJ1-1	.	.	CASSESYEAFF	TGCGCCAGCAGTGAGAGTTATGAAGCTTTCTTT
TRBV6-6	TRBJ2-1	.	TRBD1	CASSYSTGNEQFF	TGTGCCAGCAGTTACTCGACAGGGAATGAGCAGTTCTTC
TRBV10-2	TRBJ1-2	.	.	CASSTGINYGYTF	TGCGCCAGCAGTACAGGGATCAATTATGGCTACACCTTC
TRBV19	TRBJ2-7	once	.	CASSPIEGTTYEQYF	TGTGCCAGTAGCCCAATCGAGGGCACTACCTACGAGCAGTACTTC
TRBV18	TRBJ1-1	.	.	CASSPPAPRNTEAFF	TGTGCCAGCTCACCACCGGCACCACGGAACACTGAAGCTTTCTTT
TRBV2	TRBJ1-2	few	.	CAGAGSYGYTF	TGTGCAGGGGCAGGGTCCTATGGCTACACCTTC
TRBV7-8	TRBJ2-7	.	TRBD1	CASSLGPGQGTYEQYF	TGTGCCAGCAGCTTAGGACCGGGACAGGGAACCTACGAGCAGTACTTC
TRBV2	TRBJ2-7	.	.	CASSEEDSSYEQYF	TGTGCCAGCAGTGAAGAAGACAGTTCCTACGAGCAGTACTTT
TRBV27	TRBJ2-2	.	.	CASSLSRVSTGELFF	TGTGCCAGCAGTTTATCCAGGGTGTCCACCGGGGAGCTGTTTTTT
TRBV7-2	TRBJ2-7	.	.	CASSLGGLYEQYF	TGTGCCAGCAGCTTAGGAGGTTTATACGAGCAGTACTTC
TRBV10-3	TRBJ2-5	few	.	CAISEGGKTKETQYF	TGTGCCATCAGTGAGGGCGGGAAAACTAAAGAGACCCAGTACTTC
TRBV9	TRBJ2-1	.	.	CASSQRPNEQFF	TGTGCCAGCAGCCAACGACCGAATGAGCAGTTCTTC
TRBV9	TRBJ2-1	.	TRBD2	CASSVAPASGGLNEQFF	TGTGCCAGCAGCGTAGCTCCCGCTAGCGGGGGGCTCAATGAGCAGTTCTTC
TRBV14	TRBJ2-1	.	.	CASSQVWGYNEQFF	TGTGCCAGCAGCCAAGTATGGGGCTACAATGAGCAGTTCTTC
TRBV9	TRBJ2-3	.	TRBD2	CASSVAGLVSTDTQYF	TGTGCCAGCAGCGTAGCGGGACTAGTGAGCACAGATACGCAGTATTTT
TRBV27	TRBJ2-1	once	TRBD2	CASSLMSSGGNEQFF	TGTGCCAGCAGTTTAATGTCTAGCGGGGGTAATGAGCAGTTCTTC
TRBV7-2	TRBJ2-3	.	TRBD2	CASSLPSGGTDTQYF	TGTGCCAGCAGCTTACCTAGCGGGGGCACAGATACGCAGTATTTT
TRBV5-1	TRBJ2-3	.	.	CASNTGLHGGTDTQYF	TGCGCCAGCAACACAGGCCTCCACGGCGGCACAGATACGCAGTATTTT
TRBV9	TRBJ2-7	.	.	CASSASLGVPNEQYF	TGTGCCAGCAGCGCCTCCCTCGGGGTCCCGAACGAGCAGTACTTC